Below are 8 T cell receptor beta chains sequenced from a single sample in a study of radiation and T cells in renal cell carcinoma. Sample time point: blood 2 weeks post-SBRT. Treatment defined: 15 Gy SBRT to primary tumor, nephrectomy 4 weeks later. Sequencing was performed with immunoSEQ multiplex PCR; in TCRdb, only in-frame clones are kept and a portion is missing. Of about 150,000 clones listed, roughly 89% are singletons. This specimen was blood, taken from a patient whose treatment included radiotherapy and nephrectomy. The receptors here all came from a woman aged 45-65 years with renal cell carcinoma.

CDR3 nucleotides: TGTGCCAGCTCACCACCGGGCTCCGGACGAGAAACCATATATTTT. It yields the protein CASSPPGSGRETIYF. This chain uses TRBV18 with TRBJ1-3; no clear D. The V gene lost 0 bases and the J gene lost 10 bases, with 16 bases spanning the gap. The CDR3 is made up of 15 amino acids. Germline CDR1 and CDR2: KGHSH and LQKENI.

The V call is TRBV6-5, the J call TRBJ1-6; 10 bases are shared with TRBD1. The CDR3 extends over 15 amino acids. CDR1 and CDR2 (germline): MNHEY, SVGAGI. V was clipped by 4 bases and J by 9 bases; unmatched bases: 6. For the CDR3, the DNA is TGTGCCAGCAGTTCCCCCGGGACAGGGGTTTCACCCCTCCACTTT. This encodes CASSSPGTGVSPLHF.

The gene calls are TRBV5-6 and TRBJ1-1, with D possibly being TRBD1 (6 bases). Germline V lookup: CDR1 SGHDT, CDR2 YYEEEE. There are 16 residues in the CDR3. Trimming left V 2 bases short and J 4 bases short, with 18 bases between. The CDR3 coding sequence is TGTGCCAGCAGCTTAGGGGGGCTTGAGAGGATCACTGAAGCTTTCTTT. It specifies CASSLGGLERITEAFF.

The chain employs TRBV2 and TRBJ2-2; 8 bases fit TRBD1. Germline CDR1 is SNHLY and CDR2 is FYNNEI. The junction had 9 bases not matched to a gene; V was cut back by 6 bases and J by 3 bases. This CDR3 has 16 residues. The CDR3 DNA reads TGTGCCAGCAGGGACAGGGCGGGGATGGACACCGGGGAGCTGTTTTTT. It translates to CASRDRAGMDTGELFF.

The chain combines TRBV7-9 with TRBJ2-5, with D possibly being TRBD1 or TRBD2 (5 bases each). From germline, CDR1 is SEHNR and CDR2 FQNEAQ (reference sequence). V lost 1 base, J lost 1 base, and 13 bases lay in between. The length of the CDR3 is 16 residues. CDR3 loop: CASSLEVGEIQETQYF. The CDR3 bases are TGTGCCAGCAGCTTAGAGGTGGGGGAAATCCAAGAGACCCAGTACTTC.

The chain joins TRBV12-5 to TRBJ2-5, with D perhaps matching TRBD1 or TRBD2 (5 bases each). The V end was cut by 0 bases, the J end by 5 bases, with 13 bases between. The CDR3 totals 15 residues. Germline V gene lookup returns CDR1 LGHNT and CDR2 FRNRAP. The CDR3 loop is CASGLVPSGSETQYF. DNA of the CDR3: TGTGCTAGTGGTTTGGTACCGTCAGGGAGCGAGACCCAGTACTTC.

This clone was detected only once. This rearrangement joins TRBV2 to TRBJ2-3, with D uncertain. Germline V lookup: CDR1 SNHLY, CDR2 FYNNEI. The CDR3 sequence is 11 residues long. Trimming shortened V by 7 bases and J by 4 bases, and 6 bases separated the two germline ends. This CDR3 is CASTLADTQYF. The CDR3 region has the DNA TGTGCCAGCACCCTCGCAGATACGCAGTATTTT.

The rearrangement links TRBV6-1 to TRBJ2-1; 10 bases match TRBD2. J was trimmed by 8 bases and V by 7 bases; bases with no gene match: 8. Germline V gene lookup returns CDR1 MNHNS and CDR2 SASEGT. The CDR3 runs to 14 residues. CDR3 DNA sequence: TGTGCCAGCAACCTAGCGGGGGCGGGCCATGAGCAGTTCTTC. Protein product: CASNLAGAGHEQFF.